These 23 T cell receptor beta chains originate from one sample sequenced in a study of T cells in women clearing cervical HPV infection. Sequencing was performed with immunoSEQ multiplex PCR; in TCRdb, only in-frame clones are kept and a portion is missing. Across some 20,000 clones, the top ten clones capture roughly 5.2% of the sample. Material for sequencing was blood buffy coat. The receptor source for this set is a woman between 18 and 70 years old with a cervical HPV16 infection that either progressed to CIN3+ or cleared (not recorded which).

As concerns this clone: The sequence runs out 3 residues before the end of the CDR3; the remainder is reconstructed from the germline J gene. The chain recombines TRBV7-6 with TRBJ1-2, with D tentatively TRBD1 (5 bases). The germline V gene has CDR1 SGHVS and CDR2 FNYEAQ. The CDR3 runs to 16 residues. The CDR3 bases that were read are TGTGCCAGCAGCTTTCTAGCGGGGGGGGGATACAATGAC. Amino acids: CASSFLAGGGYND. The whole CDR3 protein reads CASSFLAGGGYNDYTF.

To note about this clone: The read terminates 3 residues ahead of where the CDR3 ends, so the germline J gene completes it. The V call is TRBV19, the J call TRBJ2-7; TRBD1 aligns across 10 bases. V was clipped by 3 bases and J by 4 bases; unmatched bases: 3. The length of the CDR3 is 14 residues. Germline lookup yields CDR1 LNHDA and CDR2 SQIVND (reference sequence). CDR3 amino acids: CASSIGTGAYEQYF. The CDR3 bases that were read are TGTGCCAGTAGTATCGGGACAGGGGCTTACGAG.

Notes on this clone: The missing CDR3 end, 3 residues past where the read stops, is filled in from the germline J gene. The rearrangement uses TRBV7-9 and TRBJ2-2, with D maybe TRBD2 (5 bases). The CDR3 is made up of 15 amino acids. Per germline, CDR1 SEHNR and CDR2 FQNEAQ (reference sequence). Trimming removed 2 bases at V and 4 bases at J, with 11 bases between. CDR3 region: CASSLQSAGTGELFF. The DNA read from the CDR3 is TGTGCCAGCAGCTTACAATCCGCGGGCACCGGGGAG.

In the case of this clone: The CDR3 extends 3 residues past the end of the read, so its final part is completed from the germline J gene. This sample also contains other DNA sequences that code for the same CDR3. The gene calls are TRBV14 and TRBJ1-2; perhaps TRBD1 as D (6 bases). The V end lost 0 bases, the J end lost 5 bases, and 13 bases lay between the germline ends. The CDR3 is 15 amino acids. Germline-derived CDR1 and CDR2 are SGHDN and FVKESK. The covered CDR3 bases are TGTGCCAGCAGCCAAGATGGGCAGGGGTGGTATGGC. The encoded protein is CASSQDGQGWYG. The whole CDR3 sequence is CASSQDGQGWYGYTF. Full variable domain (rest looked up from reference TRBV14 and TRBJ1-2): EAGVTQFPSHSVIEKGQTVTLRCDPISGHDNLYWYRRVMGKEIKFLLHFVKESKQDESGMPNNRFLAERTGGTYSTLKVQPAELEDSGVYFCASSQDGQGWYGYTFGSGTRLTVV.

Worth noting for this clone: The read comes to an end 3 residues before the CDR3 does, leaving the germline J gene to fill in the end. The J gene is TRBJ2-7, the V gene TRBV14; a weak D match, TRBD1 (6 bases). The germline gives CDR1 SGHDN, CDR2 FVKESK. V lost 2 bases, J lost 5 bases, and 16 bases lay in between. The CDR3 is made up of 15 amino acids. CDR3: CASSQQDSRWNEQYF. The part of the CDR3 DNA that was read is TGTGCCAGCAGCCAACAGGACAGCCGCTGGAACGAG.

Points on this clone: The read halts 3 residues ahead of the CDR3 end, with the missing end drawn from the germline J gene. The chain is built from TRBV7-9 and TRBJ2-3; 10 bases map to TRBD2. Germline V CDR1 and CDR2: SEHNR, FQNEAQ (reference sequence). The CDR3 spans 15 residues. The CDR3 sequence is CASSAGTSVQETQYF. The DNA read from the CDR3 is TGTGCCAGCAGTGCCGGGACTAGCGTCCAAGAGACG.

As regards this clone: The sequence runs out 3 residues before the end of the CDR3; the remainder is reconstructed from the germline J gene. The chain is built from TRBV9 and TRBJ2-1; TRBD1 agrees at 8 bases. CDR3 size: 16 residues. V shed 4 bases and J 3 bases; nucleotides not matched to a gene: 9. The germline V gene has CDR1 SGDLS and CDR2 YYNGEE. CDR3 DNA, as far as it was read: TGTGCCAGCAGCAAGACAGCAGGGGGCATCTACAATGAG. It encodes CASSKTAGGIYNE. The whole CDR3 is CASSKTAGGIYNEQFF.

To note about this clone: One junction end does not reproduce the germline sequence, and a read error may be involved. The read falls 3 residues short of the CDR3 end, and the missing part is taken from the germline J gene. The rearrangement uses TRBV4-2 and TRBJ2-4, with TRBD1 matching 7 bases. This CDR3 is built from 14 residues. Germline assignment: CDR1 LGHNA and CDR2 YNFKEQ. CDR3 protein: CASSQNTGENIQYF. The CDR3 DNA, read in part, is TGCGCCAGCAGCCAAAACACAGGGGAAAACATT.

The covered CDR3 bases are TGTGCCAGCTCACCGAGCGGGGCACTCTTCACAGATACC. Protein sequence: CASSPSGALFTDT. The entire CDR3 protein is CASSPSGALFTDTYTF. The chain recombines TRBV18 with TRBJ1-2; possible D gene TRBD1, 5 bases. The DNA ends 3 residues before the CDR3 does, and the rest of the CDR3 is filled in from the germline J gene. The CDR3 contains 16 residues. Looked up from germline, CDR1 is KGHSH and CDR2 is LQKENI.

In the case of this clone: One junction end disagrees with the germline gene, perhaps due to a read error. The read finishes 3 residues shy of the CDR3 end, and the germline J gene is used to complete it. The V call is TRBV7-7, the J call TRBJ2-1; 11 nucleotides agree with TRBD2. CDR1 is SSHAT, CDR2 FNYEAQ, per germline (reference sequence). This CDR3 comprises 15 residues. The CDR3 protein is CASSSTSGVNNEQFF. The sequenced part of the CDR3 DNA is TGTGCTAGCAGCTCGACTAGCGGGGTTAACAATGAG.

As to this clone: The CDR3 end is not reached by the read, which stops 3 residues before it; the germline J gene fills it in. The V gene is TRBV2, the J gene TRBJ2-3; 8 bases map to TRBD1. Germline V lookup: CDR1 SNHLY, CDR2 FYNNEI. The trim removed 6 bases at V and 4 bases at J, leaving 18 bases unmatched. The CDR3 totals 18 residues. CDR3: CASSDTPPDRELPDTQYF. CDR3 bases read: TGTGCCAGCAGCGACACACCCCCGGACAGGGAATTACCAGATACG.

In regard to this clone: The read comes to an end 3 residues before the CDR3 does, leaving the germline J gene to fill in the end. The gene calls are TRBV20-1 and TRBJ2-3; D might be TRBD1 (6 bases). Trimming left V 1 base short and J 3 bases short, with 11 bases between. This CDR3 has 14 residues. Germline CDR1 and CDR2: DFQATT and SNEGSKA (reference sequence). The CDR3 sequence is CSARVGALTDTQYF. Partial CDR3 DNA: TGCAGTGCTAGAGTGGGGGCGTTGACAGATACG.

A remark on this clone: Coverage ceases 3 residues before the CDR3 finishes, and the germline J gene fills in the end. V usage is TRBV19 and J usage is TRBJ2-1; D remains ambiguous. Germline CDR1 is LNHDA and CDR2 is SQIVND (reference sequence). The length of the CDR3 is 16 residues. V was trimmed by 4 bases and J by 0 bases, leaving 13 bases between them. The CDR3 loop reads CASSNALVSSYNEQFF. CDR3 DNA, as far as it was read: TGTGCCAGTAGTAACGCTTTAGTGAGCTCCTACAATGAG.

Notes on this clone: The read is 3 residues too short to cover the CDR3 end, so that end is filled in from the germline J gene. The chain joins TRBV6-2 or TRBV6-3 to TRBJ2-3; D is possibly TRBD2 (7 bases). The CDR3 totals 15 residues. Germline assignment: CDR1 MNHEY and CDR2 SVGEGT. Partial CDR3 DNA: TGTGCCAGCAGTTTCGCGGGGGCGACGCAAGAGACG. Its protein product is CASSFAGATQET. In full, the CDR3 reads CASSFAGATQETQYF.

The CDR3 DNA, read in part, is TGTGCCTGGAGTGTTAGAGCGAATCAGCCC. Translated: CAWSVRANQP. The whole CDR3 reads CAWSVRANQPQHF. The chain employs TRBV30 and TRBJ1-5; D not certain. The read gets to within 3 residues of the CDR3 end, and the germline J gene fills in the rest. The CDR3 consists of 13 residues. Germline CDR1 and CDR2: GTSNPN and SVGIG (reference sequence). Trimming cost V 0 bases and J 4 bases, with 7 bases left between them.

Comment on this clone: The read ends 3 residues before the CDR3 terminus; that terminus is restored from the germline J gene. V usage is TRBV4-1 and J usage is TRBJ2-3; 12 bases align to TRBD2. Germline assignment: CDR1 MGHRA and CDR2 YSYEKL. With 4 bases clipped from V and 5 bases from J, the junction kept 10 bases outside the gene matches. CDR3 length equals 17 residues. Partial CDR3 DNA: TGCGCCAGCAGCCTTTCTAGCGGGGGGGCCCGGAAAGATACG. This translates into CASSLSSGGARKDT. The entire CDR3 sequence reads CASSLSSGGARKDTQYF.

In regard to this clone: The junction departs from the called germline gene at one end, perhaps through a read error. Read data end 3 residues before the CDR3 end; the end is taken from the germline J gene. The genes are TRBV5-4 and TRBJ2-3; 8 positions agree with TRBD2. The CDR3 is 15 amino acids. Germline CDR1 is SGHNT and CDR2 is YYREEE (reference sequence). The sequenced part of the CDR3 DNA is TGTGCCAGCAGTTTGGATCGACTAGCGTCAGATACG. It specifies CASSLDRLASDT. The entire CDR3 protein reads CASSLDRLASDTQYF.

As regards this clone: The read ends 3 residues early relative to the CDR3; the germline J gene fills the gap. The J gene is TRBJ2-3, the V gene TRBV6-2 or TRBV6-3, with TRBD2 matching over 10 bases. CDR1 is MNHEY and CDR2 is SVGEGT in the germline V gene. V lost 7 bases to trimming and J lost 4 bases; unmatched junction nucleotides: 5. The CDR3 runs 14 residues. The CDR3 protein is CASTRTSGSDTQYF. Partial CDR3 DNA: TGTGCCAGCACGAGGACTAGCGGATCAGATACG.

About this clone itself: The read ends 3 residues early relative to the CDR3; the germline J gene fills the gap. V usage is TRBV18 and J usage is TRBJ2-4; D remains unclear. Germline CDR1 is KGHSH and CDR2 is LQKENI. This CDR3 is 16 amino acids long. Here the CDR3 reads CASSPSSDPANYGQYF. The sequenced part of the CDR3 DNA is TGTGCCAGCTCACCGTCGAGCGACCCAGCTAACTATGGT.

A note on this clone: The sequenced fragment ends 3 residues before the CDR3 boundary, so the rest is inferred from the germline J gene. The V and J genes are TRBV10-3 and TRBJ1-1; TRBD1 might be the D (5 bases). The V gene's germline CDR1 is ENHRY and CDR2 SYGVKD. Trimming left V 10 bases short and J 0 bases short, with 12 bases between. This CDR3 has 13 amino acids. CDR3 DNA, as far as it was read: TGTGCCAGCCACAGGACCCTGAACACTGAA. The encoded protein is CASHRTLNTE. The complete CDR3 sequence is CASHRTLNTEAFF.

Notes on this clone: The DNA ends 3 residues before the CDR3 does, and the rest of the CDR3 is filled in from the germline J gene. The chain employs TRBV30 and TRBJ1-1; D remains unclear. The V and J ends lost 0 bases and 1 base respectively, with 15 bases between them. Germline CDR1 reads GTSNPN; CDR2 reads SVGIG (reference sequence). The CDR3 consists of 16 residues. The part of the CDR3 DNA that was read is TGTGCCTGGAGTGTAGGTGCCCGGGGAGGGAACACTGAA. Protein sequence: CAWSVGARGGNTE. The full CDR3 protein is CAWSVGARGGNTEAFF.

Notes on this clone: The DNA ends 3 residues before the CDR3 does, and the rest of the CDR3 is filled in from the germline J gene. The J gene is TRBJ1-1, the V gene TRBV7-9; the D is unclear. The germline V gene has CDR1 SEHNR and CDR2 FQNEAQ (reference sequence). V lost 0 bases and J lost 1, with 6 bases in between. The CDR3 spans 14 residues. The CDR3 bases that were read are TGTGCCAGCAGCTTAGCCAACAAGAACACTGAA. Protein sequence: CASSLANKNTE. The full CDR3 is CASSLANKNTEAFF.

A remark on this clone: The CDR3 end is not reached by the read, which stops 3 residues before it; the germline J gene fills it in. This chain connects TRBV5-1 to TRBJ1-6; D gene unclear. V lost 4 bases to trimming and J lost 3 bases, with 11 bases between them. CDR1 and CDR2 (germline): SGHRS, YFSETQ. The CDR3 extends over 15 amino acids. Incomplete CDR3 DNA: TGCGCCAGCAGCGAAGGGCGCCTCTATAATTCACCC. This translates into CASSEGRLYNSP. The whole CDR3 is CASSEGRLYNSPLHF.